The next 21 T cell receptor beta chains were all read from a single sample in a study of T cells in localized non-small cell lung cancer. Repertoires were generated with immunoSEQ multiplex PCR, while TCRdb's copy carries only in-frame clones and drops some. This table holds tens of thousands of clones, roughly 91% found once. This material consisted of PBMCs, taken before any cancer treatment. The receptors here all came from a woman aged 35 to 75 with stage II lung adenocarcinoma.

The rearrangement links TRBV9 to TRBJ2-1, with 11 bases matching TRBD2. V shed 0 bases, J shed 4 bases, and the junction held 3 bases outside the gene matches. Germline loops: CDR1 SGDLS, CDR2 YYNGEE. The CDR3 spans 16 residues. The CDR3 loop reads CASSVVSSGGYNEQFF. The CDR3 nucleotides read TGTGCCAGCAGCGTAGTCTCTAGCGGGGGGTACAATGAGCAGTTCTTC.

The CDR3 DNA reads as TGTGCCAGCTGGCAAACGGGAGAGAACACTGAAGCTTTCTTT. Amino acid sequence: CASWQTGENTEAFF. The chain carries TRBV14 and TRBJ1-1; no firm D call. CDR1 and CDR2 (germline): SGHDN, FVKESK. This CDR3 comprises 14 residues. V lost 8 bases, J lost 1 base, and 14 bases lay in between.

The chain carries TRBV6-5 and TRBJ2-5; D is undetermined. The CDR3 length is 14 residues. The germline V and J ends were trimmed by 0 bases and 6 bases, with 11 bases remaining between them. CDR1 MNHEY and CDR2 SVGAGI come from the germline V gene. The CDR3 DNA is TGTGCCAGCAGTTACTCAAGCGCGCGGCAGACCCAGTACTTC. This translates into CASSYSSARQTQYF.

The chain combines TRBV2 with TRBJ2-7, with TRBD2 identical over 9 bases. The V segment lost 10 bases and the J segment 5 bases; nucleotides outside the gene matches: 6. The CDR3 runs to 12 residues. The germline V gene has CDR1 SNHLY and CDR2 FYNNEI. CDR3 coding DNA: TGTGCCACCCAGGCGGGAGGGGACGAGCAGTACTTC. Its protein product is CATQAGGDEQYF.

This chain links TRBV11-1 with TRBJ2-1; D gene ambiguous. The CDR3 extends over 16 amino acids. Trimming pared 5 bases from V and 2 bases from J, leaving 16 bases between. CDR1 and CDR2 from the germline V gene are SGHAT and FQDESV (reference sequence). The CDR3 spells CASSPTATAPYNEQFF. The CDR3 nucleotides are TGTGCCAGCAGCCCAACCGCCACCGCCCCCTACAATGAGCAGTTCTTC.

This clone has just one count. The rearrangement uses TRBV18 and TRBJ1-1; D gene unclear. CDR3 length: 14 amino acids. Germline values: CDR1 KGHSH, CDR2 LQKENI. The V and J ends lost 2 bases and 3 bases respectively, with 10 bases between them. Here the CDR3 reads CASSPRTTYTEAFF. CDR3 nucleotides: TGTGCCAGCTCACCAAGAACAACCTACACTGAAGCTTTCTTT.

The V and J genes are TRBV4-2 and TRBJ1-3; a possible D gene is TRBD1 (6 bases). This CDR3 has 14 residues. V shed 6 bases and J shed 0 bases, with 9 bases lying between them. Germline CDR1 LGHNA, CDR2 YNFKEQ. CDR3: CASSQQGSGNTIYF. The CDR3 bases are TGTGCCAGCAGTCAACAGGGCTCTGGAAACACCATATATTTT.

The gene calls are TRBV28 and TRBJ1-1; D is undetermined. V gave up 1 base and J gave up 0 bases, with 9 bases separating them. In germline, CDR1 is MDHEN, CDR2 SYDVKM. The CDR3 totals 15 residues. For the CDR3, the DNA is TGTGCCAGCAGTTTATTTCAGCCTATGAACACTGAAGCTTTCTTT. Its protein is CASSLFQPMNTEAFF.

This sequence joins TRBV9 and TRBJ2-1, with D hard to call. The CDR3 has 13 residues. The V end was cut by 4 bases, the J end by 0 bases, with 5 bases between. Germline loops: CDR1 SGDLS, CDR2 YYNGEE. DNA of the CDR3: TGTGCCAGCAGCCCACACTCCTACAATGAGCAGTTCTTC. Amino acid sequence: CASSPHSYNEQFF. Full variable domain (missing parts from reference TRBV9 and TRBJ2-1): DSGVTQTPKHLITATGQRVTLRCSPRSGDLSVYWYQQSLDQGLQFLIQYYNGEERAKGNILERFSAQQFPDLHSELNLSSLELGDSALYFCASSPHSYNEQFFGPGTRLTVL.

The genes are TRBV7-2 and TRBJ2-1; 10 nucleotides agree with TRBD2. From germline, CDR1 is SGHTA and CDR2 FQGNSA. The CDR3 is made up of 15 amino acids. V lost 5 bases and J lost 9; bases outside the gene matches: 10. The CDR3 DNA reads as TGTGCCAGCAGCGCCCGGACTAGCGGAAATTTTGAGCAGTTCTTC. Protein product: CASSARTSGNFEQFF.

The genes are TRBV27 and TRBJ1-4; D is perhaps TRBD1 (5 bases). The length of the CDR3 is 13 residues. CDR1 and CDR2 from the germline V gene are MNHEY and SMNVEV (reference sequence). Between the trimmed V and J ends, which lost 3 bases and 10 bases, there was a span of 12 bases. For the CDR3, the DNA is TGTGCCAGCAGTTTGGGTCAGGGAGGAAAACTGTTTTTT. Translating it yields CASSLGQGGKLFF.

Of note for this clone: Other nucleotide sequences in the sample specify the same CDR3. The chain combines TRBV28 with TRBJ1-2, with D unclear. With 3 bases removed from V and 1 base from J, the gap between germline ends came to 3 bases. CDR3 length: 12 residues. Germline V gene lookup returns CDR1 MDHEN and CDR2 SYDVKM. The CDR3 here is CASSFSNYGYTF. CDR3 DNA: TGTGCCAGCAGTTTTAGTAACTATGGCTACACCTTC.

CDR3 protein: CASSPAGRGKVSYNEQFF. In DNA, the CDR3 is TGTGCCAGCAGCCCGGCGGGGCGCGGGAAAGTATCCTACAATGAGCAGTTCTTC. The V and J genes are TRBV5-8 and TRBJ2-1, with TRBD2 as a possible D gene (6 bases). With 4 bases removed from V and 1 base from J, the gap between germline ends came to 21 bases. This CDR3 contains 18 residues. The germline gives CDR1 SGHTS, CDR2 YDEGEE.

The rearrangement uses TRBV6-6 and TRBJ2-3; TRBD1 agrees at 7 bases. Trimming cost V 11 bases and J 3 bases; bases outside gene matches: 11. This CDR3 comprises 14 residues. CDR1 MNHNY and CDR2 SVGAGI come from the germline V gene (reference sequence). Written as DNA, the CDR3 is TGTGCCTCCCGACAGGGAACGGATACAGATACGCAGTATTTT. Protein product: CASRQGTDTDTQYF.

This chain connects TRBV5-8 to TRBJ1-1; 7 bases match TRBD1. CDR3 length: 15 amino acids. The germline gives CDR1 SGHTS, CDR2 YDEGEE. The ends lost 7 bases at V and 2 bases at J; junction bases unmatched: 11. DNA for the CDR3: TGTGCCAGCCAAACAGGGGCGAGTCGAAACACTGAAGCTTTCTTT. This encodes CASQTGASRNTEAFF. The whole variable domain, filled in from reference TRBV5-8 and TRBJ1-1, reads EAGVTQSPTHLIKTRGQQATLRCSPISGHTSVYWYQQALGLGLQFLLWYDEGEERNRGNFPPRFSGRQFPNYSSELNVNALELEDSALYLCASQTGASRNTEAFFGQGTRLTVV.

CDR3 coding DNA: TGCGCCAGCAGCCGCCCCGGGACAGCGACCAATGAGCAGTTCTTC. Protein product: CASSRPGTATNEQFF. The genes are TRBV5-1 and TRBJ2-1; 7 nucleotides match TRBD1. Germline assignment: CDR1 SGHRS and CDR2 YFSETQ. V gave up 4 bases and J gave up 6 bases; unmatched junction bases: 10. The CDR3 runs to 15 residues.

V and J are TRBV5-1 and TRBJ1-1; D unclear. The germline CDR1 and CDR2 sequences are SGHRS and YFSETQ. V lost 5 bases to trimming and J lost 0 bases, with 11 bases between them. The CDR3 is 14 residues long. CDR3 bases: TGCGCCAGCAGTCAAGACCGTTTGAACACTGAAGCTTTCTTT. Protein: CASSQDRLNTEAFF.

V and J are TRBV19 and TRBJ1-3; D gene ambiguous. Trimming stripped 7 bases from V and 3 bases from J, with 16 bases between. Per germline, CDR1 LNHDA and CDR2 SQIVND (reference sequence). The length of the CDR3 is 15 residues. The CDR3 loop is CASIRGGVDGNTIYF. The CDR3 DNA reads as TGTGCCAGTATCCGAGGAGGCGTAGATGGAAACACCATATATTTT.

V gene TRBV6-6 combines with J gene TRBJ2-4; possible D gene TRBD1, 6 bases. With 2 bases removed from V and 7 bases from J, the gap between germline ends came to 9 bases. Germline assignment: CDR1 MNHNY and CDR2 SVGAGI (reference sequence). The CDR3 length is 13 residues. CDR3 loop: CASSYDDRNIQYF. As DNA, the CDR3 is TGTGCCAGCAGTTACGATGACAGGAACATTCAGTACTTC.

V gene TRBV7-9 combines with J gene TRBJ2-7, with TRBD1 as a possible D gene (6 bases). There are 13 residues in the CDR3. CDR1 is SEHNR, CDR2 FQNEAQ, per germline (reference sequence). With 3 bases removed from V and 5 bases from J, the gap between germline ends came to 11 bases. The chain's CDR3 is CASSFTGSDEQYF. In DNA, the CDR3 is TGTGCCAGCAGCTTTACAGGGAGCGACGAGCAGTACTTC.

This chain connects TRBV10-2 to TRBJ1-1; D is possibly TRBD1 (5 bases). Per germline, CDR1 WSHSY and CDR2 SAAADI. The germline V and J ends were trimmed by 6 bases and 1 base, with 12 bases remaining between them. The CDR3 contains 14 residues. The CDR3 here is CASSPQGGNTEAFF. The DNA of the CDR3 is TGCGCCAGCAGCCCGCAGGGAGGGAACACTGAAGCTTTCTTT.